These 17 T cell receptor beta chains came from one sample sequenced in a study of early T cells in non-severe SARS-CoV-2 infection. One entry per CDR3 protein results from TCRdb running MiXCR on the 5' RACE reads. The table has fewer than 120,000 distinct CDR3 sequences, about 12% seen once. This specimen was whole blood, taken at baseline. The receptors shown here come from an adult who was a healthcare worker with PCR-confirmed SARS-CoV-2 infection or an uninfected control (not recorded which).

This clonotype was found many times. The genes are TRBV5-4 and TRBJ1-3; no definite D call. This CDR3 has 15 residues. Deletions cut 7 bases from V and 0 bases from J, with 14 bases between. Germline V gives CDR1 SGHNT, CDR2 YYREEE (reference sequence). As DNA, the CDR3 is TGTGCCAGCTCCCAAACGGAAATCTCTGGAAACACCATATATTTT. It yields the protein CASSQTEISGNTIYF.

This clonotype was counted many times. The chain is built from TRBV12-3 or TRBV12-4 and TRBJ1-5; D uncertain. Between the trimmed V and J ends, which lost 3 bases and 3 bases, there was a span of 6 bases. This CDR3 spans 13 amino acids. The CDR3 sequence: CASSFSLNQPQHF. CDR3 DNA: TGTGCCAGCAGTTTCTCCCTCAATCAGCCCCAGCATTTT.

This clonotype is a singleton in its sample. The chain joins TRBV28 to TRBJ2-2; 9 bases map to TRBD1. The CDR3 has 16 residues. Germline values: CDR1 MDHEN, CDR2 SYDVKM. With V trimmed by 4 bases and J by 2 bases, 5 bases remained unmatched. The DNA of the CDR3 is TGTGCCAGCAGTTCACCGGGACAGGGAAACACCGGGGAGCTGTTTTTT. Its translation is CASSSPGQGNTGELFF.

V and J are TRBV20-1 and TRBJ2-1; 10 bases agree with TRBD2. The CDR3 has 13 amino acids. With 6 bases clipped from V and 7 bases from J, the junction kept 6 bases outside the gene matches. CDR1 is DFQATT, CDR2 SNEGSKA, per germline (reference sequence). The CDR3 nucleotides read TGCAGTGCGGATAGCGGGGGGTGGAATGAGCAGTTCTTC. This encodes CSADSGGWNEQFF.

Only a few counts were recorded for this clonotype. This chain joins TRBV5-1 and TRBJ1-6; 8 bases are a match to TRBD1. V shed 4 bases, J shed 0 bases, and the junction held 3 bases outside the gene matches. Germline values: CDR1 SGHRS, CDR2 YFSETQ. There are 16 residues in the CDR3. CDR3 in amino acids: CASSLGQGSYNSPLHF. The CDR3 DNA sequence: TGCGCCAGCAGCCTCGGACAGGGCTCCTATAATTCACCCCTCCACTTT.

This clonotype was seen a few times. The chain combines TRBV14 with TRBJ1-2, with TRBD1 as a possible D gene (6 bases). The CDR3 length is 13 residues. The germline V gene encodes CDR1 SGHDN and CDR2 FVKESK. Trimming pared 4 bases from V and 5 bases from J, leaving 11 bases between. CDR3 sequence reads: CASSRQVEYGYTF. DNA for the CDR3: TGTGCCAGCAGCCGACAGGTTGAATATGGCTACACCTTC.

This chain uses TRBV7-3 with TRBJ2-2; 13 bases map to TRBD2. The trim removed 2 bases at V and 5 bases at J, leaving 5 bases unmatched. The CDR3 sequence is 17 residues long. Germline V CDR1 and CDR2: SGHTA, FQGTGA. CDR3 sequence (DNA): TGTGCCAGCAGCTTAGGACTAGCGGGAGCCGGGACCGGGGAGCTGTTTTTT. Amino acid sequence: CASSLGLAGAGTGELFF. Combining the CDR3 with reference TRBV7-3 and TRBJ2-2 gives the whole variable domain GAGVSQTPSNKVTEKGKYVELRCDPISGHTALYWYRQSLGQGPEFLIYFQGTGAADDSGLPNDRFFAVRPEGSVSTLKIQRTERGDSAVYLCASSLGLAGAGTGELFFGEGSRLTVL.

The rearrangement links TRBV20-1 to TRBJ1-1; possibly TRBD1 for D (5 bases). The ends were cut back, 5 bases at V and 7 bases at J, with 17 bases in the middle. Germline CDR1 reads DFQATT; CDR2 reads SNEGSKA (reference sequence). There are 13 residues in the CDR3. The CDR3 spells CSAQLSGTLEAFF. The CDR3 coding sequence is TGCAGTGCTCAACTCTCAGGGACCCTTGAAGCTTTCTTT.

V and J are TRBV19 and TRBJ1-1; perhaps TRBD1 as D (5 bases). The germline CDR1 and CDR2 sequences are LNHDA and SQIVND (reference sequence). Trimming cost V 5 bases and J 7 bases, with 23 bases left between them. The CDR3 length is 16 residues. The CDR3 is CASSPGTAVLIDEAFF. The CDR3 DNA reads as TGTGCCAGTAGTCCTGGGACGGCCGTCCTTATAGATGAAGCTTTCTTT. The full variable domain, rest sourced from reference TRBV19 and TRBJ1-1, is DGGITQSPKYLFRKEGQNVTLSCEQNLNHDAMYWYRQDPGQGLRLIYYSQIVNDFQKGDIAEGYSVSREKKESFPLTVTSAQKNPTAFYLCASSPGTAVLIDEAFFGQGTRLTVV.

This CDR3 is CASSRTNSNTGELFF. Here the CDR3 DNA reads TGTGCCAGCTCCCGGACAAACTCGAACACCGGGGAGCTGTTTTTT. The V call is TRBV18, the J call TRBJ2-2, with a weak D call TRBD1 (5 bases). Germline CDR1 and CDR2: KGHSH and LQKENI. V dropped 6 bases and J dropped 0 bases, with 11 bases sitting between them. The length of the CDR3 is 15 residues.

V and J are TRBV20-1 and TRBJ2-1, with 8 bases identical to TRBD2. Germline V gene sequence: CDR1 DFQATT, CDR2 SNEGSKA (reference sequence). Unmatched junction bases numbered 16, after V lost 6 bases and J lost 9 bases. There are 15 residues in the CDR3. The CDR3 reads CSAAQPGLGDGEQFF. DNA for the CDR3: TGCAGTGCCGCTCAGCCGGGACTAGGCGATGGTGAGCAGTTCTTC.

The rearrangement links TRBV5-4 to TRBJ2-2; D not resolved. V was clipped by 5 bases and J by 2 bases, with 13 bases between them. This CDR3 has 15 residues. Germline CDR1 reads SGHNT; CDR2 reads YYREEE (reference sequence). CDR3 loop: CASSFRQANTGELFF. In DNA, the CDR3 is TGTGCCAGCAGTTTCCGACAAGCCAACACCGGGGAGCTGTTTTTT.

The chain joins TRBV5-4 to TRBJ2-3; D remains ambiguous. The CDR3 sequence is 15 residues long. The V end was cut by 0 bases, the J end by 5 bases, with 13 bases between. Germline lookup yields CDR1 SGHNT and CDR2 YYREEE (reference sequence). The CDR3 DNA reads TGTGCCAGCAGCTTGGGGGTTACTGGGATAGATACGCAGTATTTT. Translating it yields CASSLGVTGIDTQYF.

A note on this clonotype: The junction and the germline gene differ at one end; a read error may be behind it. The chain is built from TRBV6-5 and TRBJ1-2; D unresolved. Germline CDR1 and CDR2: MNHEY and SVGAGI. The CDR3 runs 14 residues. The CDR3 sequence is CASSYSSVVYGYTF. The CDR3 DNA is TGTGCCAGCAGCTACTCCAGTGTGGTCTATGGCTACACCTTC.

The chain carries TRBV7-6 and TRBJ2-1, with TRBD2 matching over 7 bases. V shed 5 bases and J 0 bases; nucleotides not matched to a gene: 7. From germline, CDR1 is SGHVS and CDR2 FNYEAQ. This CDR3 spans 16 amino acids. CDR3 nucleotides: TGTGCCAGCAGCCCTAGCGGAGCCTACTCCTACAATGAGCAGTTCTTC. This translates into CASSPSGAYSYNEQFF.

The table lists this clonotype with many counts. The chain has TRBV6-2 or TRBV6-3 and TRBJ2-5, with 8 bases aligning to TRBD1. The V gene's germline CDR1 is MNHEY and CDR2 SVGEGT. V was pared by 5 bases and J by 4 bases, with 9 bases of the junction left unmatched. This CDR3 is built from 15 residues. The CDR3 protein is CASSPFSGGRETQYF. Here the CDR3 DNA reads TGTGCCAGCAGTCCCTTTTCAGGGGGCCGAGAGACCCAGTACTTC.

The chain links TRBV30 to TRBJ2-5; the D gene is possibly TRBD2 (6 bases). The germline CDR1 and CDR2 sequences are GTSNPN and SVGIG (reference sequence). This CDR3 is built from 15 residues. V was trimmed by 0 bases and J by 5 bases, leaving 16 bases between them. The CDR3 sequence: CAWSVPYRGLETQYF. CDR3 DNA: TGTGCCTGGAGTGTACCCTATCGGGGGTTGGAGACCCAGTACTTC.